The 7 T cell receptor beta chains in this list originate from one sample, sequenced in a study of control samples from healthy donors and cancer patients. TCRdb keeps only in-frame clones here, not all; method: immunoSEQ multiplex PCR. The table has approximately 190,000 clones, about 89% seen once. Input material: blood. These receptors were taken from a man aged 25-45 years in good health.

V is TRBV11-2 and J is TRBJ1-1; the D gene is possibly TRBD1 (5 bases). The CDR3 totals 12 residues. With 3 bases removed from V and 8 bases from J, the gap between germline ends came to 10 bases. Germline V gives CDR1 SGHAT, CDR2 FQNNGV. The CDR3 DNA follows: TGTGCCAGCAGCTTGTCCCGGGACGAAGCTTTCTTT. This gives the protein CASSLSRDEAFF.

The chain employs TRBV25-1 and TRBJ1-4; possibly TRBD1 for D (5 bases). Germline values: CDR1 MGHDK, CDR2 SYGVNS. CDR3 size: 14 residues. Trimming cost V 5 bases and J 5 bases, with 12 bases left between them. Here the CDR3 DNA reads TGTGCCAGCAGTCACAGGTCAGGGAATGAAAAACTGTTTTTT. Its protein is CASSHRSGNEKLFF.

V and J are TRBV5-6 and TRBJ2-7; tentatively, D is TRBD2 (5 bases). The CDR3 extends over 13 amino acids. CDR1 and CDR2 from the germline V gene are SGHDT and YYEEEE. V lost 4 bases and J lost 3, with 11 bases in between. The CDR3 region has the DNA TGTGCCAGCAGCGGCCTTCGGGACTACGAGCAGTACTTC. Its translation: CASSGLRDYEQYF.

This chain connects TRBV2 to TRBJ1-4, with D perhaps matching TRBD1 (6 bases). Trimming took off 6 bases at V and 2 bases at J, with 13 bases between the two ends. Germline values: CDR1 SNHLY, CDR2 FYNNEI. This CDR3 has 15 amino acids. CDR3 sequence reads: CASRAHRVTNEKLFF. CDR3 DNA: TGTGCCAGCAGGGCGCACAGGGTCACTAATGAAAAACTGTTTTTT.

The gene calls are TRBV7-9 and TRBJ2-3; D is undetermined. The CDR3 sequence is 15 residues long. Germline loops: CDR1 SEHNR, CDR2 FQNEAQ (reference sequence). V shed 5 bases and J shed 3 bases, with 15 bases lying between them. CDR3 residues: CASSRRNYGTDTQYF. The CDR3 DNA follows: TGTGCCAGCAGCCGGCGGAATTACGGGACAGATACGCAGTATTTT.

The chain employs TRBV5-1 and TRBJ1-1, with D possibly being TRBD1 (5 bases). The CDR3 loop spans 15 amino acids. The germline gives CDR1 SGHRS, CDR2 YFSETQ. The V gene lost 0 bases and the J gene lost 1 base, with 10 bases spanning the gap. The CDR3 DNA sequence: TGCGCCAGCAGCTTGGCTGGCAGGGCGAACACTGAAGCTTTCTTT. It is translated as CASSLAGRANTEAFF.

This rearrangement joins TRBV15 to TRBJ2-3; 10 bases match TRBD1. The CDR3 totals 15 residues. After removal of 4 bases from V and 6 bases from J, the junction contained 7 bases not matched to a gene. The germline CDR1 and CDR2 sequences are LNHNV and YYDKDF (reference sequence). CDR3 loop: CATSKDRGSQDTQYF. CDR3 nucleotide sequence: TGTGCCACCAGCAAGGACAGGGGGTCTCAGGATACGCAGTATTTT.